Listed below are T cell receptor beta chains from one sample, sequenced in a study of cytomegalovirus exposure and HLA in healthy donors. TCRdb keeps only in-frame clones here, not all; method: immunoSEQ multiplex PCR. Counted here are 150,000 to 200,000 clones, roughly 80% occurring once; the ten biggest clones make up about 1.5%. The specimen sequenced was PBMCs. The receptors derive from a woman aged 18-30 years in good health and CMV-seronegative. Both conserved end residues are part of each CDR3. D genes are given only for firm matches. Some rows mark clone size as missing; the rest say once, few, many or name a class of expanded clone.

D gene	J gene	clone size	V gene	CDR3 DNA	CDR3 protein
TRBD2	TRBJ2-1	.	TRBV5-4	TGTGCCAGCAGCTTGCGGGTAGCGGGAGACGAGCAGTTCTTC	CASSLRVAGDEQFF
.	TRBJ2-7	.	TRBV4-1	TGCGCCAGCAGCCAAGTGAGAGGGGGGGACGGCGACGAGCAGTACTTC	CASSQVRGGDGDEQYF
.	TRBJ2-7	once	TRBV2	TGTGCCAGCAGTGTCCCGGGGGACGAGCAGTACTTC	CASSVPGDEQYF
.	TRBJ2-3	.	TRBV10-3	TGTGCCACCACGACAGAGCCGTCAGATACGCAGTATTTT	CATTTEPSDTQYF
.	TRBJ1-5	.	TRBV28	TGTGCCAGCAGTCCGAACTACATATTAACGCAAATCAGGGCCCAGCATTTT	CASSPNYILTQIRAQHF
.	TRBJ2-7	.	TRBV27	TGTGCCAGCAGTTTTAACAGACTCCGCGCGGGCTACGAGCAGTACTTC	CASSFNRLRAGYEQYF
.	TRBJ1-4	.	TRBV27	TGTGCCAGCAGTACAGGAGCCTTTGTTGAAAAACTGTTTTTT	CASSTGAFVEKLFF
.	TRBJ2-1	.	TRBV7-9	TGTGCCAGCAGCCCCCGACTAGCCTACAATGAGCAGTTCTTC	CASSPRLAYNEQFF
TRBD2	TRBJ2-1	.	TRBV5-8	TGTGCCAGCAGCTTAGGACTAGCGGCTAACAATGAGCAGTTCTTC	CASSLGLAANNEQFF
TRBD2	TRBJ2-1	.	TRBV5-5	TGTGCCAGCAGCTGGCCCACGGGCGGGAGGGACAATGAGCAGTTCTTC	CASSWPTGGRDNEQFF
.	TRBJ2-4	.	TRBV12-5	TGTGCTAGTGATGGCCAATCCAAAAACATTCAGTACTTC	CASDGQSKNIQYF
.	TRBJ2-2	.	TRBV5-6	TGTGCCAGCACCTACGAGGTGAACACCGGGGAGCTGTTTTTT	CASTYEVNTGELFF
TRBD1	TRBJ1-1	.	TRBV7-9	TGTTCCAGCAGCCACTACCGGACAGGGCTTATCTCTGAAGCTTTCTTT	CSSSHYRTGLISEAFF
TRBD2	TRBJ2-1	.	TRBV7-9	TGTGCCAGCATTCTAGCGGACAATGAGCAGTTCTTC	CASILADNEQFF
.	TRBJ2-1	.	TRBV10-3	TGTGCCATCAGTGAGCTAGGGACATACAATGAGCAGTTCTTC	CAISELGTYNEQFF
.	TRBJ2-2	.	TRBV2	TGTGCCAGCAGTGAATATGAGGGAGGGGAGCTGTTTTTT	CASSEYEGGELFF
.	TRBJ1-5	few	TRBV27	TGTGCCAGCAGTTTATTGGGCAGCAATCAGCCCCAGCATTTT	CASSLLGSNQPQHF
TRBD1	TRBJ2-1	once	TRBV4-3	TGCGCCAGCAGCCGAGACAGGGGCAGCTACAATGAGCAGTTCTTC	CASSRDRGSYNEQFF
.	TRBJ2-1	.	TRBV5-4	TGTGCCAGCAGCTTGGAGTTAGGGGGCCAGGGAGGTAATGAGCAGTTCTTC	CASSLELGGQGGNEQFF
.	TRBJ2-3	.	TRBV6-5	TGTGCCAGCAGTTACTCGCAGGGGTTAGCCGCAGATACGCAGTATTTT	CASSYSQGLAADTQYF
TRBD2	TRBJ2-5	.	TRBV6-4	TGTGCCAGCAGTGACACCGCGGGAGGTGGGGAGCAGTACTTC	CASSDTAGGGEQYF
.	TRBJ1-5	.	TRBV4-1	TGCGCCAGCAGCCAAACGGGAACCGGCAATCAGCCCCAGCATTTT	CASSQTGTGNQPQHF
.	TRBJ2-3	.	TRBV7-6	TGTGCCAGCAGCTTAGGTCGGGGAGATACGCAGTATTTT	CASSLGRGDTQYF
.	TRBJ1-2	.	TRBV12-1	TGTGCCAGCAGCACGGGGTATGCTAATGGCTACACCTTC	CASSTGYANGYTF
TRBD2	TRBJ2-1	.	TRBV19	TGTGCCAGTAGCCCGGGGGGGGAGGTGAGTAGCGGAAGGAGCAATGAGCAGTTCTTC	CASSPGGEVSSGRSNEQFF
TRBD2	TRBJ2-1	.	TRBV5-1	TGCGCCAGCAGCTGGAGTCTAGCGGGAGGACCCGATGAGCAGTTCTTC	CASSWSLAGGPDEQFF
TRBD2	TRBJ2-5	.	TRBV2	TGTGCCAGCAGCGGACTAGCGGGCGTCCAAGAGACCCAGTACTTC	CASSGLAGVQETQYF
.	TRBJ2-7	.	TRBV29-1	TGCAGCGTCACGTCATTCGGAGTAGACTACGAGCAGTACTTC	CSVTSFGVDYEQYF
.	TRBJ1-1	.	TRBV21-1	TGTGCCAGCAGGGGGGGTCAGGGAGGGAACACTGAAGCTTTCTTT	CASRGGQGGNTEAFF
.	TRBJ2-7	once	TRBV7-8	TGTGCCAGCAGCTCACAGACAGGAACCTACGAGCAGTACTTC	CASSSQTGTYEQYF
.	TRBJ1-2	.	TRBV6-5	TGTGCCACCGCCCCCGCGGGGGTCTATGGCTACACCTTC	CATAPAGVYGYTF
TRBD2	TRBJ2-1	.	TRBV29-1	TGCAGCGGACGGGGGGCTAGCGGGTGGTCCAATGAGCAGTTCTTC	CSGRGASGWSNEQFF
TRBD2	TRBJ2-1	.	TRBV6-1	TGTGCCAGCAGTGCTATGCGACTAGCGGCTTACAATGAGCAGTTCTTC	CASSAMRLAAYNEQFF
TRBD1	TRBJ2-7	.	TRBV9	TGTGCCAGCAGCACCGGGACAGGGCCCTACGAGCAGTACTTC	CASSTGTGPYEQYF
TRBD1	TRBJ2-2	.	TRBV18	TGTGCCAGCTCACCACCCCGGACAGGGGGTAATTCGAACACCGGGGAGCTGTTTTTT	CASSPPRTGGNSNTGELFF
.	TRBJ2-5	.	TRBV4-3	TGCGCCAGCAGCCCCGAGAAATCGGGGAGCCAGACCCAGTACTTC	CASSPEKSGSQTQYF